This entry features one T cell receptor (beta chain) sequence. No antigen is known for it. Every donor was a healthy person donating bone marrow. The record originates from a study of cytomegalovirus exposure and HLA in healthy donors. Study-level results: It was confirmed in vitro that three of the CMV-associated chains were specific for CMV antigens.

Vbeta (60) and Jbeta (13) primers were used in the PCR. The protocol was immunoSEQ multiplex PCR, while the TCRdb copy is restricted to in-frame clones and leaves out a portion. Of under 200,000 clones in the sample, 65% to 70% were seen once. The CDR3 is made up of 14 amino acids. From germline, CDR1 is MRHNA and CDR2 SNTAGT. V lost 6 bases and J 4 bases, leaving 15 bases between the germline ends. The receptor's source is a woman between 18 and 29 years old in good health and CMV-seropositive. Sequencing used PBMCs. The chain recombines TRBV6-4 with TRBJ1-2, with D possibly TRBD1 on 6 matching bases. The CDR3 DNA reads TGTGCCAGCAGGGCCGGAGGGGGGGCCTATGGCTACACCTTC. Translated: CASRAGGGAYGYTF.